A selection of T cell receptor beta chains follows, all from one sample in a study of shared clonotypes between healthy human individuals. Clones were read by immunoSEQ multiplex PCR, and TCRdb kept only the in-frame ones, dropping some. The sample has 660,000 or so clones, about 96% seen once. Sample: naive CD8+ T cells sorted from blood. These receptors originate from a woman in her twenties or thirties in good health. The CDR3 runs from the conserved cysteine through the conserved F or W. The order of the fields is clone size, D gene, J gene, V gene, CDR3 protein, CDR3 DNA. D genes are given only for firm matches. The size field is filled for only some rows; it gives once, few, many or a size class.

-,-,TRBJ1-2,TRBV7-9,CASTPPDSLRYGYTF,TGTGCCAGCACCCCACCGGACTCCTTGCGCTATGGCTACACCTTC
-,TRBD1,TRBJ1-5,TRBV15,CATSRDLGRGPEGSNQPQHF,TGTGCCACCAGCAGAGATCTCGGCAGGGGGCCGGAGGGGAGCAATCAGCCCCAGCATTTT
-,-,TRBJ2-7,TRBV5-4,CASSLAAETYEQYF,TGTGCCAGCAGCTTGGCGGCTGAAACCTACGAGCAGTACTTC
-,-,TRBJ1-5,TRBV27,CASSPDSFSYGNQPQHF,TGTGCCAGCAGTCCAGACAGTTTCTCTTACGGAAATCAGCCCCAGCATTTT
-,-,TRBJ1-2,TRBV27,CASSLFLGKGPYGYTF,TGTGCCAGCAGTTTATTCCTTGGGAAGGGACCCTATGGCTACACCTTC
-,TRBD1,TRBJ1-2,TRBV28,CASSLSSDWTGVGYTF,TGTGCCAGCAGTTTATCTTCGGACTGGACAGGGGTTGGCTACACCTTC
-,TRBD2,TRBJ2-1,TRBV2,CASAGLAGGPYGNEQFF,TGTGCCAGCGCTGGACTAGCGGGAGGGCCATACGGCAATGAGCAGTTCTTC
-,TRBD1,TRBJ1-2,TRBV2,CASSNSGTGGLKEGYTF,TGTGCCAGCAGTAACTCCGGGACAGGGGGGTTAAAGGAGGGCTACACCTTC
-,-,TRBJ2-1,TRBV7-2,CASSPFDEQFF,TGTGCCAGCAGCCCGTTTGATGAGCAGTTCTTC
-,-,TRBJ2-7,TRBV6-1,CASTLHGSYEQYF,TGTGCCAGCACGTTACATGGGTCCTACGAGCAGTACTTC
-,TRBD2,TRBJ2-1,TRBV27,CASRPGLGYNEQFF,TGTGCCAGCAGGCCGGGACTAGGTTACAATGAGCAGTTCTTC
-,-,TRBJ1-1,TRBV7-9,CASSLAVQAMNTEAFF,TGTGCCAGCAGCTTAGCGGTTCAGGCCATGAACACTGAAGCTTTCTTT
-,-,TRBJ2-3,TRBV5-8,CASSFGTSSTDTQYF,TGTGCCAGCAGTTTTGGGACCTCCAGCACAGATACGCAGTATTTT
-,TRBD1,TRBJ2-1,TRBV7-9,CASSLTGQGAINEQFF,TGTGCCAGCAGCTTGACAGGACAGGGGGCGATTAATGAGCAGTTCTTC
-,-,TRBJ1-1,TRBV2,CASSEEGSGAGAFF,TGTGCCAGCAGTGAAGAGGGGTCAGGGGCCGGAGCTTTCTTT
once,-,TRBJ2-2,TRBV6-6,CASSPTTENTGELFF,TGTGCCAGCAGCCCGACTACAGAGAACACCGGGGAGCTGTTTTTT
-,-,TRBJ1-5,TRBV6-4,CASSEESNQPQHF,TGTGCCAGCAGTGAGGAGAGCAATCAGCCCCAGCATTTT
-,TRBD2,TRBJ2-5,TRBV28,CASSPSTSGVLGETQYF,TGTGCCAGCAGTCCCTCTACTAGCGGGGTGCTGGGAGAGACCCAGTACTTC
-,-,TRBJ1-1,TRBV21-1,CASSKVPTGTMNTEAFF,TGTGCCAGCAGCAAAGTACCCACAGGGACCATGAACACTGAAGCTTTCTTT
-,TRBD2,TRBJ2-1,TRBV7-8,CASSFGLAGGPKLYNEQFF,TGTGCCAGCAGCTTCGGGCTAGCGGGAGGGCCGAAACTATACAATGAGCAGTTCTTC
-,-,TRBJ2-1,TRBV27,CASTLSAGATNEQFF,TGTGCCAGCACCCTTTCCGCAGGGGCTACAAATGAGCAGTTCTTC
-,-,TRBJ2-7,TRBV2,CASSEYDSEQYF,TGTGCCAGCAGTGAGTATGATTCCGAGCAGTACTTC
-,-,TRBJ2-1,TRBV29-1,CSVEGSEAQNYNEQFF,TGCAGCGTTGAAGGATCGGAAGCGCAGAACTACAATGAGCAGTTCTTC
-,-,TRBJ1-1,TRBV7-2,CASSFIGTEAFF,TGTGCCAGCAGCTTTATAGGGACTGAAGCTTTCTTT
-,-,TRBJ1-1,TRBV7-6,CASSLYLRGENTEAFF,TGTGCCAGCAGCTTATATCTTCGAGGGGAGAACACTGAAGCTTTCTTT
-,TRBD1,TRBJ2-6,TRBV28,CASSSRPGQAKLLASAGANVLTF,TGTGCCAGCAGTTCACGACCGGGACAGGCAAAATTACTCGCCAGCGCTGGGGCCAACGTCCTGACTTTC
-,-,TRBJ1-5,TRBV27,CASSLRRYSNQPQHF,TGTGCCAGCAGTTTACGCAGGTATAGCAATCAGCCCCAGCATTTT
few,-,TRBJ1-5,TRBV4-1,CASSHPPGNQPQHF,TGCGCCAGCAGCCATCCTCCGGGTAATCAGCCCCAGCATTTT
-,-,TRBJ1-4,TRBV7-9,CASIPAGVEKLFF,TGTGCCAGCATCCCCGCTGGGGTGGAAAAACTGTTTTTT
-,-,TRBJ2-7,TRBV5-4,CASSSSPSYEQYF,TGTGCCAGCAGCTCGTCCCCTTCCTACGAGCAGTACTTC
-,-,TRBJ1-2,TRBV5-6,CASSLDYGYTF,TGTGCCAGCAGCCTAGACTATGGCTACACCTTC
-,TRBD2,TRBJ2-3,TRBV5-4,CASSLWGLVALDTQYF,TGTGCCAGCAGCTTGTGGGGACTAGTGGCATTGGATACGCAGTATTTT
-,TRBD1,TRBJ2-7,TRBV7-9,CASSHTQGTYEQYF,TGTGCCAGCAGCCATACACAGGGGACCTACGAGCAGTACTTC
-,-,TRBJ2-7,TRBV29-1,CSVEGGERSYEQYF,TGCAGCGTTGAAGGGGGAGAGAGGTCCTACGAGCAGTACTTC
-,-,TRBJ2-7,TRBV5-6,CASSEGVFYEQYF,TGTGCCAGCAGCGAGGGGGTTTTTTACGAGCAGTACTTC
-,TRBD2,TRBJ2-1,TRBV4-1,CASSQDGFGAGEANEQFF,TGCGCCAGCAGCCAAGATGGTTTTGGAGCGGGAGAAGCCAATGAGCAGTTCTTC
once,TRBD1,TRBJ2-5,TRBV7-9,CASSAYGTGSRAQYF,TGTGCCAGCTCAGCTTATGGGACAGGGTCTAGGGCCCAGTACTTC
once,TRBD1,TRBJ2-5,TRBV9,CASSVSGGETQYF,TGTGCCAGCAGCGTTTCAGGGGGCGAGACCCAGTACTTC
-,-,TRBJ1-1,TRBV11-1,CASSPEGTEAFF,TGTGCCAGCAGCCCGGAGGGGACAGAAGCTTTCTTT
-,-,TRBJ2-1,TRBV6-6,CASSYRSRKEEQFF,TGTGCCAGCAGTTACCGGAGCAGAAAGGAGGAGCAGTTCTTC
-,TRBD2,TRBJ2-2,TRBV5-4,CASSGGDFTGELFF,TGTGCCAGCAGCGGGGGGGACTTCACCGGGGAGCTGTTTTTT
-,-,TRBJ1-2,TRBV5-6,CASSSIFVRNPYGYTF,TGTGCCAGCAGCTCGATATTTGTCCGGAACCCTTATGGCTACACCTTC
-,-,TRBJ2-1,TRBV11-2,CASSWRAGTRSVNEQFF,TGTGCCAGCAGCTGGCGAGCGGGCACGCGCTCAGTAAATGAGCAGTTCTTC
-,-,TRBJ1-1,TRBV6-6,CASSHITTGIPEAFF,TGTGCCAGCAGCCATATTACTACAGGGATCCCTGAAGCTTTCTTT
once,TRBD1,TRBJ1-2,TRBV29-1,CSVKPGQGAITGHGYTF,TGCAGCGTTAAACCGGGACAGGGGGCGATAACGGGCCATGGCTACACCTTC
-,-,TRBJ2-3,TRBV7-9,CASSQGQPRADTQYF,TGTGCCAGCTCCCAGGGGCAGCCACGGGCAGATACGCAGTATTTT
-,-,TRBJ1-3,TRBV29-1,CSAGTGNTIYF,TGCAGCGCCGGGACAGGAAACACCATATATTTT
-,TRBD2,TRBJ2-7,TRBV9,CASSVGEGLADNEQYF,TGTGCCAGCAGCGTAGGAGAGGGACTAGCGGATAACGAGCAGTACTTC
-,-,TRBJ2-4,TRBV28,CASSFGLAKNIQYF,TGTGCCAGCAGTTTCGGGCTAGCCAAAAACATTCAGTACTTC
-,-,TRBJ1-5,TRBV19,CASSIETDYSNQPQHF,TGTGCCAGTAGTATCGAGACCGATTATAGCAATCAGCCCCAGCATTTT
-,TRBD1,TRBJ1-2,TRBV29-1,CSVTRQGANYGYTF,TGCAGCGTTACCCGACAGGGAGCTAACTATGGCTACACCTTC
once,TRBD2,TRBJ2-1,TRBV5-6,CASSFGTSGSGEQFF,TGTGCCAGCAGCTTCGGGACTAGCGGGTCTGGTGAGCAGTTCTTC
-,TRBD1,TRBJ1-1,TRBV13,CASSSIRDRGETEAFF,TGTGCCAGCAGCTCGATCCGGGACAGGGGTGAAACTGAAGCTTTCTTT
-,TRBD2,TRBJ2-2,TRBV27,CASRSGRSERGTGELFF,TGTGCCAGCAGAAGCGGGAGGAGTGAACGGGGGACCGGGGAGCTGTTTTTT
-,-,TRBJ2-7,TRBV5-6,CASSPPAEHYEQYF,TGTGCCAGCAGCCCCCCTGCGGAGCACTACGAGCAGTACTTC
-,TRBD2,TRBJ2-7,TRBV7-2,CASSWLAGWGEQYF,TGTGCCAGCAGCTGGCTAGCGGGGTGGGGCGAGCAGTACTTC
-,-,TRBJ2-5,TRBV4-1,CASSQEFSQETQYF,TGCGCCAGCAGCCAAGAATTTAGCCAAGAGACCCAGTACTTC
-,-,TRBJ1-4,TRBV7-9,CASSLADSPNEKLFF,TGTGCCAGCAGCTTAGCGGACAGCCCTAATGAAAAACTGTTTTTT
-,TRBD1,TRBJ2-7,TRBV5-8,CASSPGQGAYEQYF,TGTGCCAGCAGCCCGGGACAGGGGGCCTACGAGCAGTACTTC